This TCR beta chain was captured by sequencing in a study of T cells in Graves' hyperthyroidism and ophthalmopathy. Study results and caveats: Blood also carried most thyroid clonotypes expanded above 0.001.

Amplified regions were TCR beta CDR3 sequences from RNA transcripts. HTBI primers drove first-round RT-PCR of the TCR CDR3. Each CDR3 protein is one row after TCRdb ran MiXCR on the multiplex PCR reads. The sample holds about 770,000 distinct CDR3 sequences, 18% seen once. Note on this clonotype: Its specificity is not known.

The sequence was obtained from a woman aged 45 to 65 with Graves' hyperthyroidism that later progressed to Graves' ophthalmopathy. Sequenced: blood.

CDR3 nucleotide sequence: TGTGCCATCAGTGAGTACGGGACATCTTACCGTGAAAAACTGTTTTTT. As protein: CAISEYGTSYREKLFF. The rearrangement uses TRBV10-3 and TRBJ1-4, with D maybe TRBD1 (6 bases). The CDR3 runs to 16 residues. Germline CDR1 is ENHRY and CDR2 is SYGVKD. V lost 1 base and J lost 7, with 16 bases in between.